What follows are 26 T cell receptor beta chains derived from one specimen sequenced in a study of cytomegalovirus exposure and HLA in healthy donors. 13 Jbeta primers and 60 Vbeta primers were used for the PCR. Method: immunoSEQ multiplex PCR; TCRdb's copy keeps in-frame clones and lacks some. The sample lists some 210,000 clones, about 77% occurring once. Sequencing was performed on PBMCs. All receptors derive from a woman aged 25-40 years in good health and CMV-seropositive.

The V call is TRBV5-1, the J call TRBJ2-3, with 11 bases aligning to TRBD1. The CDR3 spans 17 residues. V lost 3 bases and J lost 3; bases outside the gene matches: 9. The V gene's germline CDR1 is SGHRS and CDR2 YFSETQ. The CDR3 DNA reads as TGCGCCAGCAGCTCTAGGACCGGGACAGGGGGAACAGATACGCAGTATTTT. This encodes CASSSRTGTGGTDTQYF.

The chain couples TRBV29-1 to TRBJ2-1, with TRBD2 matching over 8 bases. The CDR3 spans 13 residues. V was pared by 5 bases and J by 10 bases, with 10 bases of the junction left unmatched. Germline CDR1 SQVTM, CDR2 ANQGSEA. The CDR3 sequence: CSVWFGGAYEQFF. CDR3 DNA sequence: TGCAGCGTTTGGTTCGGGGGGGCCTACGAGCAGTTCTTC.

A note on this clone: A read error may account for a junction end that differs from germline. The sample has other DNA sequences that encode this CDR3 too. V is TRBV7-2 and J is TRBJ2-1; 9 bases line up with TRBD1. Germline CDR1 SGHTA, CDR2 FQGNSA. CDR3 length equals 15 residues. Here the CDR3 reads CASSLEQGAYNEQFF. For the CDR3, the DNA is TGTGCCAGCAGCTTAGAACAGGGGGCTTACAATGAGCAATTCTTC.

The chain links TRBV10-2 to TRBJ1-6; weak D call: TRBD1 (5 bases). The CDR3 consists of 15 residues. Germline values: CDR1 WSHSY, CDR2 SAAADI. V lost 7 bases, J lost 3 bases, and 13 bases lay in between. CDR3 residues: CASKKGPFYNSPLHF. The CDR3 DNA sequence: TGCGCCAGCAAAAAGGGGCCCTTCTATAATTCACCCCTCCACTTT.

V is TRBV19 and J is TRBJ1-1, with D unclear. The germline V and J ends were trimmed by 3 bases and 0 bases, with 17 bases remaining between them. Per the germline V gene, CDR1 is LNHDA and CDR2 is SQIVND (reference sequence). The CDR3 consists of 17 residues. DNA of the CDR3: TGTGCCAGTAGTATTAGGACGGGGATTTGGATGAACACTGAAGCTTTCTTT. Its protein is CASSIRTGIWMNTEAFF.

V and J are TRBV28 and TRBJ1-5; 7 bases line up with TRBD1. The CDR3 length is 15 residues. Per the germline V gene, CDR1 is MDHEN and CDR2 is SYDVKM. The V gene end was trimmed by 10 bases and the J gene end by 0 bases; junction bases not matched to a gene: 9. The CDR3 region has the DNA TGTGCCACAACTGGACAGGTAATTAGCAATCAGCCCCAGCATTTT. The encoded protein is CATTGQVISNQPQHF.

The rearrangement links TRBV29-1 to TRBJ2-5; D possibly corresponds to TRBD2 (6 bases). CDR1 is SQVTM, CDR2 ANQGSEA, per germline. The CDR3 contains 14 residues. V was shortened by 6 bases and J by 1 base, with 15 bases between the two germline ends. The CDR3 region is CSVAGNSGQETQYF. The DNA of the CDR3 is TGCAGCGTAGCGGGTAATTCGGGCCAAGAGACCCAGTACTTC.

V gene TRBV5-6 combines with J gene TRBJ1-1; unclear D gene. This CDR3 contains 14 residues. Germline V CDR1 and CDR2: SGHDT, YYEEEE. Trimming removed 2 bases at V and 1 base at J, with 9 bases between. This chain's CDR3 is CASSFGVGNTEAFF. CDR3 in DNA: TGTGCCAGCAGCTTTGGTGTCGGGAACACTGAAGCTTTCTTT. The whole variable domain, filled in from reference TRBV5-6 and TRBJ1-1, reads DAGVTQSPTHLIKTRGQQVTLRCSPKSGHDTVSWYQQALGQGPQFIFQYYEEEERQRGNFPDRFSGHQFPNYSSELNVNALLLGDSALYLCASSFGVGNTEAFFGQGTRLTVV.

The V call is TRBV19, the J call TRBJ1-5; the D gene is possibly TRBD1 (5 bases). V gave up 4 bases and J gave up 0 bases, with 19 bases separating them. This CDR3 contains 18 residues. Germline V lookup: CDR1 LNHDA, CDR2 SQIVND (reference sequence). The CDR3 bases are TGTGCCAGTAGTAACAGGAGACTCATTTCTTTTAGCAATCAGCCCCAGCATTTT. It encodes CASSNRRLISFSNQPQHF.

This chain connects TRBV6-1 to TRBJ1-5; 8 positions match TRBD1. The germline gives CDR1 MNHNS, CDR2 SASEGT. The CDR3 contains 13 residues. The V gene end was trimmed by 7 bases and the J gene end by 10 bases; junction bases not matched to a gene: 9. CDR3 nucleotide sequence: TGTGCCAGCAAACAGGGGGTAAACGAACCCCAGCATTTT. It specifies CASKQGVNEPQHF.

Turning to this clone: Relative to the germline gene, one junction end is altered; a read error may explain this. The genes are TRBV6-1 and TRBJ2-7, with a possible D match to TRBD1 (6 bases). There are 15 residues in the CDR3. Germline V gene data show CDR1 as MNHNS and CDR2 as SASEGT. CDR3: CASRGRDTASHEQYF. Written as DNA, the CDR3 is TGTGCCAGCAGGGGCCGGGACACAGCCTCCCACGAGCAGTACTTC.

V gene TRBV6-1 combines with J gene TRBJ1-1; D ambiguous. Trimming removed 0 bases at V and 3 bases at J, with 14 bases between. CDR3 length equals 16 residues. Germline assignment: CDR1 MNHNS and CDR2 SASEGT. CDR3 nucleotide sequence: TGTGCCAGCAGTGAAGCGAGCAGAATCGAGGACACTGAAGCTTTCTTT. Residues: CASSEASRIEDTEAFF.

The chain recombines TRBV7-9 with TRBJ1-5; perhaps TRBD1 as D (5 bases). V gave up 1 base and J gave up 5 bases, with 9 bases separating them. The germline V gene encodes CDR1 SEHNR and CDR2 FQNEAQ (reference sequence). This CDR3 comprises 14 residues. In nucleotides, the CDR3 is TGTGCCAGCAGCTTAGAGGACACGGATCAGCCCCAGCATTTT. This encodes CASSLEDTDQPQHF.

The chain has TRBV7-9 and TRBJ2-3; TRBD2 might be the D (5 bases). CDR1 is SEHNR, CDR2 FQNEAQ, per germline (reference sequence). V lost 3 bases, J lost 2 bases, and 9 bases lay in between. CDR3 length: 14 amino acids. The DNA for the CDR3 is TGTGCCAGCAGCTTTATACGGGACACAGATACGCAGTATTTT. It codes for CASSFIRDTDTQYF.

The gene calls are TRBV28 and TRBJ2-5; 12 nucleotides agree with TRBD2. CDR3 length: 14 residues. The V and J ends lost 6 bases and 4 bases, in that order; junction bases with no gene match: 3. The germline gives CDR1 MDHEN, CDR2 SYDVKM. Here the CDR3 DNA reads TGTGCCAGCAGCCGGGGACTAGCGGGAGAGACCCAGTACTTC. Amino acids: CASSRGLAGETQYF.

The V and J genes are TRBV5-1 and TRBJ2-1; TRBD2 matches at 7 bases. V gave up 4 bases and J gave up 4 bases; unmatched junction bases: 8. CDR3 length: 15 residues. Germline CDR1 and CDR2: SGHRS and YFSETQ. CDR3 nucleotides: TGCGCCAGCAGCGGTGGGGCTAGCGGATACAATGAGCAGTTCTTC. This translates into CASSGGASGYNEQFF.

The CDR3 spells CASSRGLAVGEQFF. CDR3 nucleotides: TGTGCCAGTAGCAGGGGACTAGCGGTGGGTGAGCAGTTCTTC. The chain couples TRBV19 to TRBJ2-1; 11 bases fit TRBD2. Losses at the gene ends were 6 bases for V and 9 bases for J; bases not matched to a gene: 7. Germline V gene lookup returns CDR1 LNHDA and CDR2 SQIVND (reference sequence). The CDR3 has 14 amino acids.

This clone has just a few counts. The chain joins TRBV9 to TRBJ2-5, with TRBD1 identical over 9 bases. The CDR3 loop spans 14 amino acids. V lost 4 bases and J lost 4; bases outside the gene matches: 5. Germline V gene data show CDR1 as SGDLS and CDR2 as YYNGEE. CDR3 coding DNA: TGTGCCAGCAGCCGCGAGACAGGGGGAGAGACCCAGTACTTC. It codes for CASSRETGGETQYF.

The CDR3 protein is CAWSPTGTGGDQPQHF. The CDR3 DNA reads TGTGCCTGGAGTCCAACCGGGACAGGGGGCGATCAGCCCCAGCATTTT. The chain carries TRBV30 and TRBJ1-5, with TRBD1 matching over 12 bases. The ends lost 2 bases at V and 5 bases at J; junction bases unmatched: 7. The CDR3 sequence is 16 residues long. Germline V gene sequence: CDR1 GTSNPN, CDR2 SVGIG (reference sequence).

The V call is TRBV7-9, the J call TRBJ2-1, with 7 bases lining up with TRBD2. J was trimmed by 2 bases and V by 5 bases; bases with no gene match: 6. The CDR3 is made up of 15 amino acids. The germline gives CDR1 SEHNR, CDR2 FQNEAQ (reference sequence). The CDR3 spells CASSRLADTYNEQFF. CDR3 DNA sequence: TGTGCCAGCAGCCGACTAGCAGATACCTACAATGAGCAGTTCTTC.

The chain links TRBV7-8 to TRBJ2-1; 12 positions agree with TRBD2. Per germline, CDR1 SGHVS and CDR2 FQNEAQ. The CDR3 runs to 15 residues. V dropped 1 base and J dropped 7; count of bases not matched to a gene: 2. This chain's CDR3 is CASSLETSGRNEQFF. The CDR3 DNA reads as TGTGCCAGCAGCTTAGAGACTAGCGGGAGAAATGAGCAGTTCTTC.

The J gene is TRBJ1-4, the V gene TRBV28, with 7 bases that match TRBD1. After removal of 5 bases from V and 11 bases from J, the junction contained 11 bases not matched to a gene. The V gene's germline CDR1 is MDHEN and CDR2 SYDVKM. The CDR3 totals 14 residues. CDR3 residues: CASSPSDRASKLFF. As DNA, the CDR3 is TGTGCCAGCAGTCCCTCAGACAGGGCCAGTAAACTGTTTTTT. Using reference TRBV28 and TRBJ1-4 for the parts outside the CDR3, the full variable domain is DVKVTQSSRYLVKRTGEKVFLECVQDMDHENMFWYRQDPGLGLRLIYFSYDVKMKEKGDIPEGYSVSREKKERFSLILESASTNQTSMYLCASSPSDRASKLFFGSGTQLSVL.

This clone has a handful of counts. J is TRBJ2-5 and V is TRBV29-1; D perhaps matches TRBD1 (6 bases). The CDR3 covers 15 residues. The germline V gene has CDR1 SQVTM and CDR2 ANQGSEA. Trimming left V 8 bases short and J 4 bases short, with 23 bases between. CDR3 coding DNA: TGCAGCTTCCTTACTCCACAGCTAGGGGGAGAGACCCAGTACTTC. This translates into CSFLTPQLGGETQYF.

The chain joins TRBV11-2 to TRBJ1-2; the match to TRBD1 covers 9 bases. V lost 5 bases, J lost 3 bases, and 4 bases stayed unmatched. The CDR3 spans 14 residues. The germline CDR1 and CDR2 sequences are SGHAT and FQNNGV. The CDR3 region has the DNA TGTGCCAGCAGCCGGGACAGGGTTTACTATGGCTACACCTTC. Encoded protein: CASSRDRVYYGYTF.

The V and J genes are TRBV7-9 and TRBJ1-2; a possible D gene is TRBD1 (6 bases). Trimming took 1 base from V and 4 from J, leaving 10 bases between them. Germline lookup yields CDR1 SEHNR and CDR2 FQNEAQ (reference sequence). The CDR3 loop spans 14 amino acids. CDR3 region: CASSLGGGGYGYTF. CDR3 DNA sequence: TGTGCCAGCAGCTTAGGAGGGGGTGGCTATGGCTACACCTTC. The full variable domain, completed using reference TRBV7-9 and TRBJ1-2, is DTGVSQNPRHKITKRGQNVTFRCDPISEHNRLYWYRQTLGQGPEFLTYFQNEAQLEKSRLLSDRFSAERPKGSFSTLEIQRTEQGDSAMYLCASSLGGGGYGYTFGSGTRLTVV.

The chain links TRBV6-4 to TRBJ1-2; 12 bases are shared with TRBD1. The CDR3 has 15 residues. V lost 6 bases to trimming and J lost 6 bases; unmatched junction nucleotides: 8. In germline, CDR1 is MRHNA, CDR2 SNTAGT. CDR3 coding DNA: TGTGCCAGCAGCCCCGGGACAGGGGGCGCGGATGGCTACACCTTC. Translated, it gives CASSPGTGGADGYTF.